These 15 T cell receptor beta chains were all obtained from the same sample, sequenced in a study of shared clonotypes between healthy human individuals. Clones were sequenced by immunoSEQ multiplex PCR, and TCRdb holds only the in-frame ones, with some missing. The sample lists under 1,100,000 clones; around 78% were seen once. Material: memory CD4+ T cells from PBMCs. Stated subset: CD45RA-negative fraction. The receptors originated from a man aged 18 to 30 in good health. Some clones in this sample may be carry-over from other donors' samples.

This chain connects TRBV6-6 to TRBJ2-6; a possible D gene is TRBD1 (6 bases). Germline CDR1 reads MNHNY; CDR2 reads SVGAGI (reference sequence). The CDR3 runs to 14 residues. V lost 7 bases and J lost 4, with 11 bases in between. CDR3 coding DNA: TGTGCCAGCAAGAAGGGGGACGGGGCCAACGTCCTGACTTTC. Its translation is CASKKGDGANVLTF.

The rearrangement uses TRBV7-9 and TRBJ1-3; the D is unclear. The CDR3 runs 15 residues. The germline gives CDR1 SEHNR, CDR2 FQNEAQ (reference sequence). V lost 3 bases and J lost 0, with 9 bases in between. CDR3 in DNA: TGTGCCAGCAGCTTGACGGAGTACTCTGGAAACACCATATATTTT. Translating it yields CASSLTEYSGNTIYF.

The chain's CDR3 is CSVEWGTGGSGNTIYF. For the CDR3, the DNA is TGCAGCGTTGAATGGGGGACGGGGGGCTCTGGAAACACCATATATTTT. The rearrangement links TRBV29-1 to TRBJ1-3, with D maybe TRBD1 (5 bases). With 2 bases removed from V and 0 bases from J, the gap between germline ends came to 14 bases. There are 16 residues in the CDR3. Germline CDR1 is SQVTM and CDR2 is ANQGSEA.

The chain is built from TRBV27 and TRBJ2-2; 9 positions match TRBD2. With 4 bases clipped from V and 0 bases from J, the junction kept 3 bases outside the gene matches. The germline V gene has CDR1 MNHEY and CDR2 SMNVEV (reference sequence). CDR3 size: 16 residues. In DNA, the CDR3 is TGTGCCAGCAGTTGGGCTAGCGGGACGAACACCGGGGAGCTGTTTTTT. Its protein is CASSWASGTNTGELFF.

The chain recombines TRBV7-2 with TRBJ2-7; 7 bases are shared with TRBD1. CDR3 length: 15 residues. V shed 5 bases, J shed 3 bases, and the junction held 10 bases outside the gene matches. Germline values: CDR1 SGHTA, CDR2 FQGNSA. The CDR3 protein is CASSHQTGQSYEQYF. In nucleotides, the CDR3 is TGTGCCAGCAGCCACCAGACAGGGCAGAGCTACGAGCAGTACTTC.

This clone was counted a single time. This chain links TRBV6-1 with TRBJ1-1; D is unresolved. This CDR3 comprises 12 residues. Germline V gene data show CDR1 as MNHNS and CDR2 as SASEGT. V was cut by 1 base and J by 8 bases, with 8 bases left in between. CDR3 region: CASSEVTREAFF. CDR3 DNA sequence: TGTGCCAGCAGTGAAGTGACGAGGGAAGCTTTCTTT.

The CDR3, as DNA: TGTGCCTGGAGTGATGATCCCGTGGGGGGAGCTAATGAAAAACTGTTTTTT. This translates into CAWSDDPVGGANEKLFF. This sequence joins TRBV30 and TRBJ1-4; perhaps TRBD1 as D (5 bases). The CDR3 is made up of 17 amino acids. V lost 1 base to trimming and J lost 3 bases, with 18 bases between them. Germline V lookup: CDR1 GTSNPN, CDR2 SVGIG (reference sequence).

The chain is built from TRBV27 and TRBJ2-5; 10 bases are a match to TRBD1. The CDR3 is 12 amino acids. V lost 4 bases and J lost 13; bases outside the gene matches: 6. Germline V gene lookup returns CDR1 MNHEY and CDR2 SMNVEV (reference sequence). The CDR3 region is CASSSTGGAGYF. In DNA form, the CDR3 reads TGTGCCAGCAGTTCGACAGGGGGCGCTGGGTACTTC.

This rearrangement joins TRBV2 to TRBJ2-7; 12 bases agree with TRBD2. Losses at the gene ends were 4 bases for V and 0 bases for J; bases not matched to a gene: 13. The CDR3 is made up of 19 amino acids. Germline CDR1 reads SNHLY; CDR2 reads FYNNEI. CDR3 sequence reads: CASSARLAGEYLISYEQYF. DNA for the CDR3: TGTGCCAGCAGTGCGCGACTAGCGGGAGAATATCTCATCTCCTACGAGCAGTACTTC.

This clone was seen more than once but under ten times. The chain has TRBV27 and TRBJ1-5; the match to TRBD1 covers 7 bases. V shed 8 bases, J shed 10 bases, and the junction held 11 bases outside the gene matches. CDR1 is MNHEY, CDR2 SMNVEV, per germline (reference sequence). This CDR3 has 13 amino acids. In DNA form, the CDR3 reads TGTGCCAGCCGGGGGACAGCGGGACGCCCCCAGCATTTT. Translation gives CASRGTAGRPQHF.

Concerning this clone itself: The same CDR3 arises from other DNA sequences in this sample as well. The chain couples TRBV28 to TRBJ2-3; TRBD1 agrees at 9 bases. V lost 5 bases and J lost 3; bases outside the gene matches: 6. The CDR3 is 15 amino acids. Germline V CDR1 and CDR2: MDHEN, SYDVKM. This CDR3 is CASSPPGTGTDTQYF. The CDR3 DNA follows: TGTGCCAGCAGTCCCCCCGGGACAGGGACAGATACGCAGTATTTT.

The V and J genes are TRBV7-9 and TRBJ2-3, with D possibly matching TRBD2 (6 bases). V was trimmed by 5 bases and J by 2 bases, leaving 23 bases between them. The V gene's germline CDR1 is SEHNR and CDR2 FQNEAQ (reference sequence). The length of the CDR3 is 18 residues. The CDR3 coding sequence is TGTGCCAGCAGCCTGCCCCCTAATCTCCGGGACTTCACAGATACGCAGTATTTT. This translates into CASSLPPNLRDFTDTQYF.

This clone was counted a single time. This chain joins TRBV15 and TRBJ2-7; D is perhaps TRBD2 (7 bases). There are 15 residues in the CDR3. Trimming cost V 0 bases and J 2 bases, with 11 bases left between them. Germline V lookup: CDR1 LNHNV, CDR2 YYDKDF (reference sequence). The CDR3 DNA sequence: TGTGCCACCAGCAGAGATCGGGGGGCCACCTACGAGCAGTACTTC. It codes for CATSRDRGATYEQYF.

This clone was observed a handful of times. This chain joins TRBV29-1 and TRBJ2-1; 11 nucleotides align to TRBD2. CDR1 is SQVTM and CDR2 is ANQGSEA in the germline V gene. This CDR3 has 16 amino acids. With 4 bases clipped from V and 1 base from J, the junction kept 6 bases outside the gene matches. Here the CDR3 reads CSVVGLAATSYNEQFF. The CDR3 DNA follows: TGCAGCGTTGTGGGACTAGCGGCAACATCCTACAATGAGCAGTTCTTC.

CDR3 sequence: CASIPSIKTTEAFF. CDR3 in DNA: TGTGCCAGCATCCCAAGCATCAAGACCACTGAAGCTTTCTTT. The rearrangement links TRBV6-1 to TRBJ1-1; no reliable D call. The CDR3 is 14 residues long. Germline lookup yields CDR1 MNHNS and CDR2 SASEGT. Trimming removed 7 bases at V and 4 bases at J, with 16 bases between.